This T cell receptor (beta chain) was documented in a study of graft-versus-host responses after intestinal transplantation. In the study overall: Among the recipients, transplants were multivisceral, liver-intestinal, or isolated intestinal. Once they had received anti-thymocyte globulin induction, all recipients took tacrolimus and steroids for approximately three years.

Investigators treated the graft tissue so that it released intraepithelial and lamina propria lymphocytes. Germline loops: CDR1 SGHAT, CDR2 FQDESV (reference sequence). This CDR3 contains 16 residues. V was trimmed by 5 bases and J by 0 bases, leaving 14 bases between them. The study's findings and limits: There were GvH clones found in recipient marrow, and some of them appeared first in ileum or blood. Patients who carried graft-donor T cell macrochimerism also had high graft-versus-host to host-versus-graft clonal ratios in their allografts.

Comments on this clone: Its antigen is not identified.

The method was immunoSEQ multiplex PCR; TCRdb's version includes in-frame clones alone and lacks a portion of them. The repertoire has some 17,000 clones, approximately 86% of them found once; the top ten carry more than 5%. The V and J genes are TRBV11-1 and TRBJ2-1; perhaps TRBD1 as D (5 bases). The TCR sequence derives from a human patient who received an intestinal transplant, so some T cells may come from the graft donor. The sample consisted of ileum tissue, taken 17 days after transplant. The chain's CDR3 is CASSVGALSSYNEQFF. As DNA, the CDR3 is TGTGCCAGCAGCGTAGGGGCGCTAAGCTCCTACAATGAGCAGTTCTTC.